Following are 23 T cell receptor beta chains from one sample sequenced in a study of blood T cell repertoires in COVID-19. Repertoires were generated with immunoSEQ multiplex PCR, while TCRdb's copy carries only in-frame clones and drops some. The table shows about 83,000 clones, with about 88% occurring only once. The sample consisted of peripheral blood. The receptor source for this set is a human donor in a cohort sampled during active COVID-19.

This clone was detected only once. The CDR3, as DNA: TGTGCCTGGAGAATTAGCCTTTCTGGAAACACCATATATTTT. Translating gives CAWRISLSGNTIYF. The V gene is TRBV30, the J gene TRBJ1-3, with D uncertain. Per the germline V gene, CDR1 is GTSNPN and CDR2 is SVGIG (reference sequence). Trimming took 3 bases from V and 1 from J, leaving 10 bases between them. There are 14 residues in the CDR3.

This chain joins TRBV19 and TRBJ1-2; D ambiguous. CDR1 and CDR2 (germline): LNHDA, SQIVND (reference sequence). CDR3 length: 16 amino acids. Trimming took 7 bases from V and 4 from J, leaving 22 bases between them. CDR3 sequence (DNA): TGTGCCAGTACCCTCGGGGAGAGGGCAGGACTCTATGGCTACACCTTC. Its protein is CASTLGERAGLYGYTF. The complete variable domain, with remaining parts taken from reference TRBV19 and TRBJ1-2, reads DGGITQSPKYLFRKEGQNVTLSCEQNLNHDAMYWYRQDPGQGLRLIYYSQIVNDFQKGDIAEGYSVSREKKESFPLTVTSAQKNPTAFYLCASTLGERAGLYGYTFGSGTRLTVV.

The chain uses TRBV7-2 and TRBJ1-3, with 10 nucleotides matching TRBD1. V gave up 5 bases and J gave up 7 bases; unmatched junction bases: 5. The CDR3 length is 14 residues. CDR1 is SGHTA, CDR2 FQGNSA, per germline. The CDR3 is CASSILTGGNTIYF. DNA for the CDR3: TGTGCCAGCAGCATACTGACAGGGGGCAACACCATATATTTT. The entire variable domain, with the rest obtained from reference TRBV7-2 and TRBJ1-3, is as follows: GAGVSQSPSNKVTEKGKDVELRCDPISGHTALYWYRQSLGQGLEFLIYFQGNSAPDKSGLPSDRFSAERTGGSVSTLTIQRTQQEDSAVYLCASSILTGGNTIYFGEGSWLTVV.

The chain is built from TRBV2 and TRBJ2-4; weak D call: TRBD1 (6 bases). The CDR3 length is 12 residues. V dropped 5 bases and J dropped 6 bases, with 8 bases sitting between them. The V gene's germline CDR1 is SNHLY and CDR2 FYNNEI. The CDR3 DNA reads TGTGCCAGCAGTAGGACAGTAAACATTCAGTACTTC. As protein: CASSRTVNIQYF. The whole variable domain, filled in from reference TRBV2 and TRBJ2-4, reads EPEVTQTPSHQVTQMGQEVILRCVPISNHLYFYWYRQILGQKVEFLVSFYNNEISEKSEIFDDQFSVERPDGSNFTLKIRSTKLEDSAMYFCASSRTVNIQYFGAGTRLSVL.

The rearrangement joins TRBV7-2 to TRBJ2-2, with 8 nucleotides matching TRBD2. Germline loops: CDR1 SGHTA, CDR2 FQGNSA. Trimming removed 3 bases from V and 4 bases from J; junction bases left unmatched: 7. The CDR3 totals 16 residues. The CDR3 here is CASSFMSGSGTGELFF. Written as DNA, the CDR3 is TGTGCCAGCAGCTTCATGAGCGGGAGTGGCACCGGGGAGCTGTTTTTT.

The chain joins TRBV6-6 to TRBJ2-5; tentative D call: TRBD1 (5 bases). V lost 2 bases, J lost 0 bases, and 10 bases lay in between. The CDR3 extends over 15 amino acids. Germline CDR1 and CDR2: MNHNY and SVGAGI (reference sequence). The CDR3 nucleotides read TGTGCCAGCAGTTACGGTCGGACACACCAAGAGACCCAGTACTTC. It translates to CASSYGRTHQETQYF.

This clone was observed once. V is TRBV19 and J is TRBJ2-2, with D possibly being TRBD1 (6 bases). Germline CDR1 is LNHDA and CDR2 is SQIVND (reference sequence). V was trimmed by 6 bases and J by 8 bases, leaving 13 bases between them. This CDR3 is built from 13 residues. CDR3 loop: CASSTGWAGELFF. The CDR3 bases are TGTGCCAGTAGCACAGGGTGGGCGGGGGAGCTGTTTTTT.

The rearrangement links TRBV30 to TRBJ2-3; 8 bases line up with TRBD2. This CDR3 has 15 residues. Trimming cost V 0 bases and J 1 base; bases outside gene matches: 3. Germline V gene data show CDR1 as GTSNPN and CDR2 as SVGIG (reference sequence). The CDR3 sequence: CAWSVKAGGTDTQYF. Here the CDR3 DNA reads TGTGCCTGGAGTGTAAAAGCGGGGGGCACAGATACGCAGTATTTT. Variable domain in full (rest from reference TRBV30 and TRBJ2-3): SQTIHQWPATLVQPVGSPLSLECTVEGTSNPNLYWYRQAAGRGLQLLFYSVGIGQISSEVPQNLSASRPQDRQFILSSKKLLLSDSGFYLCAWSVKAGGTDTQYFGPGTRLTVL.

The chain is built from TRBV7-2 and TRBJ1-2; D is perhaps TRBD1 (5 bases). This CDR3 has 14 residues. Trimming removed 3 bases at V and 8 bases at J, with 16 bases between. In germline, CDR1 is SGHTA, CDR2 FQGNSA. CDR3 protein: CASSFGAAGGGYTF. In nucleotides, the CDR3 is TGTGCCAGCAGCTTTGGGGCCGCCGGTGGGGGCTACACCTTC.

The J gene is TRBJ1-1, the V gene TRBV12-3 or TRBV12-4, with D possibly TRBD1 on 5 matching bases. There are 12 residues in the CDR3. Trimming removed 7 bases at V and 4 bases at J, with 10 bases between. The CDR3 region is CASNRGSTEAFF. The CDR3 coding sequence is TGTGCCAGCAACCGGGGGAGCACTGAAGCTTTCTTT.

The rearrangement uses TRBV4-2 and TRBJ2-5; 8 bases are a match to TRBD1. This CDR3 has 13 amino acids. CDR1 is LGHNA, CDR2 YNFKEQ, per germline. J was trimmed by 7 bases and V by 4 bases; bases with no gene match: 5. The CDR3 sequence: CASSLGQGMTQYF. The CDR3 DNA reads as TGTGCCAGCAGCCTCGGACAGGGAATGACCCAGTACTTC.

The CDR3 DNA reads TGTGCCAGCAGCGTAGGACAGTACAATCAGCCCCAGCATTTT. Its translation: CASSVGQYNQPQHF. This chain uses TRBV9 with TRBJ1-5, with D tentatively TRBD1 (5 bases). V dropped 0 bases and J dropped 3 bases, with 7 bases sitting between them. CDR3 length equals 14 residues. CDR1 is SGDLS, CDR2 YYNGEE, per germline.

The J gene is TRBJ1-1, the V gene TRBV7-3; D not certain. The CDR3 totals 15 residues. With 1 base removed from V and 1 base from J, the gap between germline ends came to 10 bases. CDR1 is SGHTA and CDR2 is FQGTGA in the germline V gene. The CDR3 bases are TGTGCCAGCAGCTTAATGGCAGTTACGAACACTGAAGCTTTCTTT. Translating gives CASSLMAVTNTEAFF.

This chain uses TRBV10-3 with TRBJ2-5, with 10 bases matching TRBD2. This CDR3 region has 15 residues. The germline gives CDR1 ENHRY, CDR2 SYGVKD. J was trimmed by 1 base and V by 4 bases; bases with no gene match: 3. The chain's CDR3 is CAISGLAGAQETQYF. The CDR3 region has the DNA TGTGCCATCAGTGGGCTAGCGGGGGCCCAAGAGACCCAGTACTTC.

The CDR3 here is CASASRGLGTDTQYF. The CDR3 DNA follows: TGTGCCAGCGCCAGTCGGGGTTTAGGCACAGATACGCAGTATTTT. The chain recombines TRBV7-3 with TRBJ2-3; D possibly corresponds to TRBD2 (5 bases). CDR3 length equals 15 residues. V lost 8 bases and J lost 1, with 16 bases in between. Germline CDR1 is SGHTA and CDR2 is FQGTGA.

As DNA, the CDR3 is TGTGCCAGCCGGAAGGCCATGGAGTCACCCCTCCACTTT. It encodes CASRKAMESPLHF. The J gene is TRBJ1-6, the V gene TRBV11-2; the D is unclear. V was shortened by 8 bases and J by 10 bases, with 15 bases between the two germline ends. Germline loops: CDR1 SGHAT, CDR2 FQNNGV. The CDR3 is 13 amino acids.

The V gene is TRBV7-3, the J gene TRBJ2-2; no firm D call. Germline lookup yields CDR1 SGHTA and CDR2 FQGTGA. V was cut by 0 bases and J by 5 bases, with 10 bases left in between. The CDR3 covers 15 residues. DNA of the CDR3: TGTGCCAGCAGCTTAACTAGTACTCTTACCGGGGAGCTGTTTTTT. It translates to CASSLTSTLTGELFF.

This clone was seen only once. This chain links TRBV18 with TRBJ1-1, with 10 bases fitting TRBD1. The length of the CDR3 is 15 residues. Germline CDR1 is KGHSH and CDR2 is LQKENI. Germline trimming cut 3 bases from V and 4 bases from J; bases unmatched to any gene: 5. The CDR3, as DNA: TGTGCCAGCTCACCGCCGGGACAGGGGCTCACTGAAGCTTTCTTT. This sequence encodes CASSPPGQGLTEAFF.

The rearrangement joins TRBV19 to TRBJ1-6, with a weak D call TRBD1 (5 bases). The ends were cut back, 5 bases at V and 6 bases at J, with 14 bases in the middle. The length of the CDR3 is 15 residues. Germline V gene data show CDR1 as LNHDA and CDR2 as SQIVND (reference sequence). This chain's CDR3 is CASSSTTRGNSPLHF. The CDR3 DNA reads as TGTGCCAGTAGTTCAACCACAAGGGGTAATTCACCCCTCCACTTT.

This rearrangement joins TRBV6-5 to TRBJ1-1; tentatively, D is TRBD1 (6 bases). Germline V gene data show CDR1 as MNHEY and CDR2 as SVGAGI. V was cut by 6 bases and J by 5 bases, with 13 bases left in between. This CDR3 contains 13 residues. The CDR3 DNA follows: TGTGCCAGCAGCCTACAGGGAGGGACTGAAGCTTTCTTT. It is translated as CASSLQGGTEAFF.

The chain carries TRBV5-5 and TRBJ1-6; 9 bases match TRBD1. This CDR3 region has 15 residues. Germline CDR1 reads SGHKS; CDR2 reads YYEKEE (reference sequence). V lost 2 bases, J lost 9 bases, and 6 bases stayed unmatched. This CDR3 reads CASSFGDRERSPLHF. The CDR3 coding sequence is TGTGCCAGCAGCTTTGGGGACAGGGAGCGTTCACCCCTCCACTTT.

V and J are TRBV18 and TRBJ2-1; possibly TRBD1 for D (5 bases). CDR1 and CDR2 (germline): KGHSH, LQKENI. The CDR3 spans 16 residues. V gave up 6 bases and J gave up 8 bases, with 23 bases separating them. CDR3: CASSREGADQLDEQFF. The CDR3 nucleotides read TGTGCCAGCTCTCGCGAAGGGGCGGATCAGCTCGATGAGCAGTTCTTC.

The chain uses TRBV4-1 and TRBJ2-2, with D maybe TRBD2 (6 bases). Germline V gene lookup returns CDR1 MGHRA and CDR2 YSYEKL. The CDR3 runs 15 residues. V was pared by 1 base and J by 5 bases, with 11 bases between. The CDR3 loop is CASSQAYRGTGELFF. The CDR3 DNA follows: TGCGCCAGCAGCCAAGCTTATCGGGGGACCGGGGAGCTGTTTTTT.